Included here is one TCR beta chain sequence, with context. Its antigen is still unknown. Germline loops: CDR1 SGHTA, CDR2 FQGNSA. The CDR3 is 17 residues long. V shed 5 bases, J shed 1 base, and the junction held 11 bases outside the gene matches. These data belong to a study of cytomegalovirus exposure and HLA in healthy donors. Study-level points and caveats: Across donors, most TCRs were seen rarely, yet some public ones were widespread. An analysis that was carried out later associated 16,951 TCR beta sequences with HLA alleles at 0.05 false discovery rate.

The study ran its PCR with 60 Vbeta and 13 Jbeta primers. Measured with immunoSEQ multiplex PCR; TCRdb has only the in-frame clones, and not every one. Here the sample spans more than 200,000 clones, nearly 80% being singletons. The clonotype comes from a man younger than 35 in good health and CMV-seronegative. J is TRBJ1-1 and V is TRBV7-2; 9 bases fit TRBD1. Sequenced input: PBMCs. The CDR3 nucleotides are TGTGCCAGCAGCCCCCTACCGGGACAGGGTGGGAACACTGAAGCTTTCTTT. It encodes CASSPLPGQGGNTEAFF.